This T cell receptor (beta chain) was obtained from a study of glioma-infiltrating T cells. Study-level points and caveats: Tissue and blood shared very few CDR3 sequences.

Using RNA template, CDR3s of TCR alpha and beta were amplified with iRepertoire arm-PCR. Tissue mRNA or PBMC total RNA, roughly 100-400 ng, went into one-step reverse transcription and amplification. TCRdb used MiXCR to reprocess the multiplex PCR reads, holding one entry per CDR3 protein. The sample gives more than 100,000 distinct CDR3 sequences, 25% to 30% of which show up once; roughly 46% is in the top ten. Germline CDR1 reads MNHNS; CDR2 reads SASEGT. CDR3 length: 14 amino acids. The V end was cut by 6 bases, the J end by 0 bases, with 11 bases between. This clonotype was observed many times. The antigen is unknown.

The genes are TRBV6-1 and TRBJ1-1; TRBD1 is a possible D gene (5 bases). Sequencing was carried out using glioma tissue, nonneoplastic brain tissue, or PBMCs (not recorded which). The TCR was taken from a human donor with low-grade glioma or glioblastoma, undergoing nonglioma brain surgery, or in good health (not recorded which). The CDR3 is CASRLQGVNTEAFF. CDR3 in DNA: TGTGCCAGCAGGTTACAAGGGGTGAACACTGAAGCTTTCTTT.